The next 18 T cell receptor beta chains were all read from a single sample in a study of CD8 T cells in ankylosing spondylitis. TCRdb reprocessed the 5' RACE reads with MiXCR, giving one entry per CDR3 protein. In the table there are around 300,000 distinct CDR3 sequences, around 20% of which are singletons. Sequencing used blood, either unsorted or a sorted T cell fraction (not recorded which). These receptors all come from a female donor with ankylosing spondylitis or in good health (not recorded which).

A few counts support this clonotype. V is TRBV7-8 and J is TRBJ2-7; TRBD1 agrees at 8 bases. The CDR3 consists of 16 residues. CDR1 is SGHVS, CDR2 FQNEAQ, per germline. V shed 5 bases and J 5 bases; nucleotides not matched to a gene: 14. In nucleotides, the CDR3 is TGTGCCAGCAGCGCGGGCGATGAGGGACAGGTCCACGAGCAGTACTTC. Translated, it gives CASSAGDEGQVHEQYF.

This chain links TRBV14 with TRBJ2-3; no definite D call. From germline, CDR1 is SGHDN and CDR2 FVKESK. There are 15 residues in the CDR3. V dropped 4 bases and J dropped 5 bases, with 16 bases sitting between them. DNA for the CDR3: TGTGCCAGCAGCCCTCGATCGGGTTGGGTAGATACGCAGTATTTT. Translation: CASSPRSGWVDTQYF.

This clonotype was detected a few times. V gene TRBV20-1 combines with J gene TRBJ2-3; D gene ambiguous. The CDR3 covers 12 residues. V was clipped by 5 bases and J by 5 bases, with 11 bases between them. Germline CDR1 is DFQATT and CDR2 is SNEGSKA (reference sequence). This CDR3 is CSASDSRDTQYF. DNA of the CDR3: TGCAGTGCTTCCGACTCGCGAGATACGCAGTATTTT.

This clonotype was seen at least ten times. The chain is built from TRBV4-2 and TRBJ2-7, with D perhaps matching TRBD2 (5 bases). The CDR3 has 13 residues. The ends were cut back, 0 bases at V and 3 bases at J, with 6 bases in the middle. Germline CDR1 is LGHNA and CDR2 is YNFKEQ. CDR3 in DNA: TGTGCCAGCAGCCAAGAACGGGGCTACGAGCAGTACTTC. Amino acid sequence: CASSQERGYEQYF.

This clonotype was counted at least ten times. V is TRBV20-1 and J is TRBJ1-5; D remains unclear. V was cut by 6 bases and J by 1 base, with 7 bases left in between. Germline CDR1 DFQATT, CDR2 SNEGSKA (reference sequence). CDR3 size: 12 residues. The CDR3 protein is CSAGGSNQPQHF. Written as DNA, the CDR3 is TGCAGTGCGGGCGGGAGCAATCAGCCCCAGCATTTT.

The sample holds one count of this clonotype. The chain carries TRBV5-5 and TRBJ1-5, with D unclear. Germline CDR1 reads SGHKS; CDR2 reads YYEKEE (reference sequence). The germline V and J ends were trimmed by 1 base and 2 bases, with 13 bases remaining between them. The CDR3 sequence is 16 residues long. As DNA, the CDR3 is TGTGCCAGCAGCTTGTTCGGGGAGAGGGGCAATCAGCCCCAGCATTTT. This gives the protein CASSLFGERGNQPQHF. The whole variable domain, filled in from reference TRBV5-5 and TRBJ1-5, reads DAGVTQSPTHLIKTRGQQVTLRCSPISGHKSVSWYQQVLGQGPQFIFQYYEKEERGRGNFPDRFSARQFPNYSSELNVNALLLGDSALYLCASSLFGERGNQPQHFGDGTRLSIL.

In its sample, this clonotype was seen many times. The chain is built from TRBV7-2 and TRBJ1-5, with 9 bases fitting TRBD1. The CDR3 runs to 15 residues. V dropped 5 bases and J dropped 4; count of bases not matched to a gene: 6. Looked up from germline, CDR1 is SGHTA and CDR2 is FQGNSA. The DNA of the CDR3 is TGTGCCAGCAGCCCACGGACAGGGGAGAATCAGCCCCAGCATTTT. It is translated as CASSPRTGENQPQHF.

The sample holds a few counts of this clonotype. The gene calls are TRBV18 and TRBJ1-4; no clear D gene. The CDR3 is 15 amino acids. Germline CDR1 is KGHSH and CDR2 is LQKENI. Trimming pared 0 bases from V and 8 bases from J, leaving 13 bases between. The CDR3 loop reads CASSPPNGVDEKLFF. CDR3 in DNA: TGTGCCAGCTCACCACCGAACGGGGTGGACGAAAAACTGTTTTTT.

This chain links TRBV20-1 with TRBJ2-1; TRBD2 aligns across 15 bases. This CDR3 has 15 residues. V dropped 6 bases and J dropped 10; count of bases not matched to a gene: 10. Germline CDR1 reads DFQATT; CDR2 reads SNEGSKA (reference sequence). The CDR3: CSATSGLAGGGEQFF. Written as DNA, the CDR3 is TGCAGTGCCACCTCCGGACTAGCGGGAGGGGGGGAGCAGTTCTTC.

The genes are TRBV2 and TRBJ2-7, with TRBD2 identical over 10 bases. Per germline, CDR1 SNHLY and CDR2 FYNNEI. The CDR3 is made up of 16 amino acids. The J segment lost 3 bases and the V segment lost 8 bases, leaving 13 bases of the junction unmatched. CDR3 loop: CASLEREGPFGYEQYF. CDR3 coding DNA: TGTGCCAGCTTGGAGCGGGAGGGCCCGTTCGGCTACGAGCAGTACTTC.

The rearrangement uses TRBV6-2 or TRBV6-3 and TRBJ2-7, with 7 bases that match TRBD1. CDR3 length equals 15 residues. The junction had 14 bases not matched to a gene; V was cut back by 7 bases and J by 5 bases. Germline CDR1 and CDR2: MNHEY and SVGEGT. The CDR3 loop reads CASTPSGTVRDEQYF. The CDR3 DNA sequence: TGTGCCAGCACCCCATCGGGGACAGTGAGGGACGAGCAGTACTTC.

This clonotype was counted between two and nine times. The rearrangement uses TRBV7-2 and TRBJ2-7; 10 bases line up with TRBD1. The CDR3 extends over 16 amino acids. V lost 6 bases and J lost 2; bases outside the gene matches: 10. Per germline, CDR1 SGHTA and CDR2 FQGNSA. The CDR3 region has the DNA TGTGCCAGCAGGGCTACCGGGACAGGGGCCACCTACGAGCAGTACTTC. Translation: CASRATGTGATYEQYF.

V is TRBV6-6 and J is TRBJ1-2; unclear D gene. Trimming took off 0 bases at V and 7 bases at J, with 3 bases between the two ends. This CDR3 has 11 residues. Germline V gene sequence: CDR1 MNHNY, CDR2 SVGAGI (reference sequence). CDR3 sequence reads: CASSYSSGYTF. For the CDR3, the DNA is TGTGCCAGCAGTTACTCGAGTGGCTACACCTTC.

The rearrangement joins TRBV6-2 or TRBV6-3 to TRBJ2-1; D perhaps matches TRBD2 (6 bases). The CDR3 has 15 amino acids. Trimming pared 6 bases from V and 9 bases from J, leaving 21 bases between. Germline-derived CDR1 and CDR2 are MNHEY and SVGEGT. CDR3 bases: TGTGCCAGCAGCTTATACGGAGGGGAAATTAGTGAGCAGTTCTTC. It yields the protein CASSLYGGEISEQFF.

This clonotype was seen more than once but under ten times. This chain links TRBV6-1 with TRBJ2-1; possible D gene TRBD1, 5 bases. Germline assignment: CDR1 MNHNS and CDR2 SASEGT. Trimming removed 6 bases at V and 9 bases at J, with 15 bases between. The CDR3 totals 13 residues. This CDR3 is CASSRAQLGEQFF. The DNA for the CDR3 is TGTGCCAGCAGCAGGGCTCAGTTGGGTGAGCAGTTCTTC.

This clonotype has only a few counts. This chain links TRBV7-2 with TRBJ2-7; no firm D call. CDR3 size: 11 residues. V was shortened by 4 bases and J by 5 bases, with 6 bases between the two germline ends. CDR1 SGHTA and CDR2 FQGNSA come from the germline V gene. The CDR3 DNA reads TGTGCCAGCAGCTCGCTGGACGAGCAGTACTTC. Protein sequence: CASSSLDEQYF.

The rearrangement joins TRBV6-1 to TRBJ1-5; D gene uncertain. This CDR3 has 13 residues. With 11 bases removed from V and 0 bases from J, the gap between germline ends came to 11 bases. Germline CDR1 reads MNHNS; CDR2 reads SASEGT. CDR3 nucleotide sequence: TGTGCCGTAGGTTTTGATAGCAATCAGCCCCAGCATTTT. It yields the protein CAVGFDSNQPQHF.

The chain recombines TRBV10-1 with TRBJ2-1, with D perhaps TRBD2 (5 bases). Germline loops: CDR1 WNHNN, CDR2 SYGVQD (reference sequence). Between the trimmed V and J ends, which lost 6 bases and 5 bases, there was a span of 17 bases. This CDR3 is 15 amino acids long. The CDR3: CASSPLRGFHNEQFF. Written as DNA, the CDR3 is TGCGCCAGCAGCCCTCTCCGCGGGTTCCACAATGAGCAGTTCTTC.